This T cell receptor (beta chain) was recovered during a study of T cells after yellow fever vaccination. Study conclusions and caveats: Secondary responses were weaker yet peaked faster, day 5 versus 15. Clones from primary vaccination mostly reappeared after the booster (roughly 95% CD4, less than 90% CD8). FACS-sorted repertoires could contain abundant clonotypes contaminating from the bulk population. There was a small share of clonotypes that showed up in both the CD4 and CD8 compartments.

V lost 3 bases, J lost 5 bases, and 10 bases lay in between. Germline-derived CDR1 and CDR2 are MNHEY and SMNVEV (reference sequence). The CDR3 spans 13 residues. Note on this clonotype: What it recognizes is unknown.

TCRdb fed the 5' RACE reads into MiXCR, producing one record per CDR3 protein. The table lists some 390,000 distinct CDR3 sequences, roughly a sixth of them singletons. The sequences come from PBMCs, collected before the yellow fever booster vaccination. The chain has TRBV27 and TRBJ1-1, with D possibly TRBD1 on 5 matching bases. The receptor was derived from a man aged 18 to 29 who received the YFV17D yellow fever vaccine. The chain's CDR3 is CASSLTEETEAFF. DNA for the CDR3: TGTGCCAGCAGTTTGACAGAGGAGACTGAAGCTTTCTTT.